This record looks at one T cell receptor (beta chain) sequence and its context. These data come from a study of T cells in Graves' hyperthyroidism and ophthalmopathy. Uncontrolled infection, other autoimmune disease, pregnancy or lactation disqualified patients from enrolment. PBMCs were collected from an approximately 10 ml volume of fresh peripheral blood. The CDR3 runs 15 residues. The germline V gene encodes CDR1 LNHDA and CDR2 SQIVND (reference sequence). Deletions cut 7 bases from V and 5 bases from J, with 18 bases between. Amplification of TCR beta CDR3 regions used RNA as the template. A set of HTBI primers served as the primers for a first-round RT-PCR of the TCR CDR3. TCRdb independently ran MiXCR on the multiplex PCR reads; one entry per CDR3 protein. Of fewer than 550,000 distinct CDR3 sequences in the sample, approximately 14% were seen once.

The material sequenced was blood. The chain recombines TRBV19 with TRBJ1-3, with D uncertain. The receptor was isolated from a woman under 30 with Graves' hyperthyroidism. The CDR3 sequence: CASIMGGPRRNTIYF. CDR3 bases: TGTGCCAGTATCATGGGCGGACCGAGAAGAAACACCATATATTTT.